These 9 T cell receptor beta chains originate from one sample sequenced in a study of blood T cell repertoires in COVID-19. The protocol was immunoSEQ multiplex PCR, while the TCRdb copy is restricted to in-frame clones and leaves out a portion. The data contain 250,000 to 350,000 clones, more than 70% of them singletons. The sequenced sample was peripheral blood. The receptor source for this set is a woman in her 30s with COVID-19, enrolled during active disease.

This clone was picked up a small number of times. This sequence joins TRBV28 and TRBJ1-5; the D is unclear. Germline CDR1 is MDHEN and CDR2 is SYDVKM. CDR3 length equals 14 residues. Deletions cut 2 bases from V and 6 bases from J, with 11 bases between. The CDR3 here is CASSLVSRTQPQHF. CDR3 bases: TGTGCCAGCAGTTTAGTGAGTAGAACTCAGCCCCAGCATTTT.

The V and J genes are TRBV28 and TRBJ1-1, with D possibly matching TRBD1 (5 bases). The CDR3 is 12 residues long. Looked up from germline, CDR1 is MDHEN and CDR2 is SYDVKM. CDR3 nucleotides: TGTGCGCTGGAGGGGCAGAACACTGAAGCTTTCTTT. Translated, it gives CALEGQNTEAFF.

The chain combines TRBV19 with TRBJ1-2; TRBD1 might be the D (6 bases). This CDR3 is 14 amino acids long. V was pared by 6 bases and J by 5 bases, with 16 bases between. Germline CDR1 LNHDA, CDR2 SQIVND (reference sequence). The CDR3 sequence: CASSSDREEYGYTF. DNA of the CDR3: TGTGCCAGTAGCTCGGACAGAGAAGAATATGGCTACACCTTC.

This chain links TRBV11-2 with TRBJ2-7; no definite D call. Germline values: CDR1 SGHAT, CDR2 FQNNGV. The CDR3 loop spans 11 amino acids. V was cut by 4 bases and J by 5 bases, with 6 bases left in between. The CDR3 spells CASSSPDEQYF. The DNA for the CDR3 is TGTGCCAGCAGCTCCCCTGACGAGCAGTACTTC.

The chain has TRBV6-6 and TRBJ1-5; 10 nucleotides agree with TRBD1. V lost 5 bases to trimming and J lost 4 bases; unmatched junction nucleotides: 5. The CDR3 runs 15 residues. CDR1 MNHNY and CDR2 SVGAGI come from the germline V gene (reference sequence). CDR3 residues: CASSLTGGWNQPQHF. The CDR3 bases are TGTGCCAGCAGTCTGACAGGGGGCTGGAATCAGCCCCAGCATTTT.

This clone was counted once. This chain joins TRBV19 and TRBJ2-7, with 9 bases identical to TRBD1. V shed 6 bases, J shed 1 base, and the junction held 4 bases outside the gene matches. CDR3 length: 14 residues. Germline CDR1 and CDR2: LNHDA and SQIVND (reference sequence). The DNA for the CDR3 is TGTGCCAGTAGCCGACAGGGGGATTCCTACGAGCAGTACTTC. This codes for CASSRQGDSYEQYF.

This sequence joins TRBV6-5 and TRBJ2-1; D gene ambiguous. Trimming stripped 0 bases from V and 5 bases from J, with 5 bases between. Germline V gene data show CDR1 as MNHEY and CDR2 as SVGAGI. The CDR3 is made up of 13 amino acids. CDR3 residues: CASSYSLNNEQFF. DNA of the CDR3: TGTGCCAGCAGTTACTCACTGAACAATGAGCAGTTCTTC.

V usage is TRBV7-9 and J usage is TRBJ2-1, with 9 bases matching TRBD1. This CDR3 contains 13 residues. The germline V gene encodes CDR1 SEHNR and CDR2 FQNEAQ (reference sequence). J gave up 7 bases and V 10 bases, and 8 bases lay outside the gene matches. The CDR3 DNA reads TGTGCCACTCCCGGGACAGGGACTAATGAGCAGTTCTTC. Residues: CATPGTGTNEQFF.

The chain uses TRBV30 and TRBJ2-7, with TRBD1 matching 11 bases. The CDR3 spans 20 residues. V lost 1 base to trimming and J lost 4 bases; unmatched junction nucleotides: 21. Per the germline V gene, CDR1 is GTSNPN and CDR2 is SVGIG (reference sequence). In DNA, the CDR3 is TGTGCCTGGAGTGCCCCGGACAGGGGGCGGGGAAGTTGGACATTTTACGAGCAGTACTTC. Amino acids: CAWSAPDRGRGSWTFYEQYF. The full variable domain, completed using reference TRBV30 and TRBJ2-7, is SQTIHQWPATLVQPVGSPLSLECTVEGTSNPNLYWYRQAAGRGLQLLFYSVGIGQISSEVPQNLSASRPQDRQFILSSKKLLLSDSGFYLCAWSAPDRGRGSWTFYEQYFGPGTRLTVT.